The 16 T cell receptor beta chains presented below share a single source sample, sequenced in a study of CD8+ T cells in alopecia areata. The authors extracted RNA and reverse transcribed it into cDNA as the sequencing template. Clones were sequenced by immunoSEQ multiplex PCR, and TCRdb holds only the in-frame ones, with some missing. The data show 130,000 to 150,000 clones, around 62% seen once. What was sequenced was CD8+ T cells sorted from blood. The receptors come from a human donor in good health.

This chain connects TRBV2 to TRBJ2-7, with 7 bases lining up with TRBD2. The CDR3 is made up of 15 amino acids. Germline assignment: CDR1 SNHLY and CDR2 FYNNEI. The V segment lost 0 bases and the J segment 2 bases; nucleotides outside the gene matches: 4. CDR3 region: CASSEASSGTYEQYF. The CDR3 DNA sequence: TGTGCCAGCAGTGAAGCGTCTAGCGGCACCTACGAGCAGTACTTC.

This clone was seen a few times. This chain connects TRBV7-9 to TRBJ1-2; D is uncertain. Germline assignment: CDR1 SEHNR and CDR2 FQNEAQ (reference sequence). V was shortened by 4 bases and J by 1 base, with 10 bases between the two germline ends. This CDR3 region has 14 residues. The CDR3 DNA sequence: TGTGCCAGCAGCTCGATGACAATTAACTATGGCTACACCTTC. It yields the protein CASSSMTINYGYTF.

The chain has TRBV2 and TRBJ1-1, with D possibly TRBD1 on 5 matching bases. Germline CDR1 and CDR2: SNHLY and FYNNEI. V was clipped by 7 bases and J by 6 bases, with 9 bases between them. This CDR3 has 11 residues. CDR3: CASMGESEAFF. Written as DNA, the CDR3 is TGTGCCAGCATGGGGGAATCTGAAGCTTTCTTT.

This rearrangement joins TRBV5-6 to TRBJ1-1; no firm D call. Per the germline V gene, CDR1 is SGHDT and CDR2 is YYEEEE. The CDR3 is 13 residues long. Trimming pared 4 bases from V and 4 bases from J, leaving 11 bases between. Here the CDR3 DNA reads TGTGCCAGCAGCGTCTCGATTCCCACTGAAGCTTTCTTT. Translation gives CASSVSIPTEAFF.

This clone was observed a few times. The genes are TRBV19 and TRBJ2-5, with 7 bases that match TRBD1. The CDR3 covers 13 residues. The germline V gene encodes CDR1 LNHDA and CDR2 SQIVND (reference sequence). V lost 3 bases and J lost 10; bases outside the gene matches: 8. CDR3 amino acids: CASSIGTAWDQYF. CDR3 DNA: TGTGCCAGTAGTATCGGGACAGCCTGGGACCAGTACTTC.

The rearrangement uses TRBV11-1 and TRBJ2-7, with 13 bases aligning to TRBD2. The CDR3 loop spans 15 amino acids. Germline loops: CDR1 SGHAT, CDR2 FQDESV (reference sequence). Losses at the gene ends were 6 bases for V and 4 bases for J; bases not matched to a gene: 6. CDR3 amino acids: CASRDGTSGTYEQYF. CDR3 sequence (DNA): TGTGCCAGCAGGGATGGGACTAGCGGGACGTACGAGCAGTACTTC. Variable domain in full (rest from reference TRBV11-1 and TRBJ2-7): EAEVAQSPRYKITEKSQAVAFWCDPISGHATLYWYRQILGQGPELLVQFQDESVVDDSQLPKDRFSAERLKGVDSTLKIQPAELGDSAMYLCASRDGTSGTYEQYFGPGTRLTVT.

The genes are TRBV11-2 and TRBJ2-3; D uncertain. Trimming removed 1 base at V and 6 bases at J, with 8 bases between. CDR1 is SGHAT and CDR2 is FQNNGV in the germline V gene. The length of the CDR3 is 13 residues. CDR3 bases: TGTGCCAGCAGCTTAGCGGTTGGGGATACGCAGTATTTT. Amino acids: CASSLAVGDTQYF.

The DNA of the CDR3 is TGTGCCAGCAGCTTAGCAGGGAGGAATCAGCCCCAGCATTTT. Its translation is CASSLAGRNQPQHF. The chain links TRBV11-2 to TRBJ1-5, with a tentative D call TRBD1 (5 bases). CDR3 size: 14 residues. Per germline, CDR1 SGHAT and CDR2 FQNNGV. V lost 1 base, J lost 4 bases, and 8 bases lay in between.

This clone has more than one count but fewer than ten. The gene calls are TRBV10-2 and TRBJ2-4, with 11 positions matching TRBD1. This CDR3 is built from 14 residues. V shed 4 bases and J 6 bases; nucleotides not matched to a gene: 2. Germline assignment: CDR1 WSHSY and CDR2 SAAADI. The CDR3 spells CASSGGTGGNIQYF. As DNA, the CDR3 is TGCGCCAGCAGTGGTGGGACAGGGGGAAACATTCAGTACTTC.

This clone appeared once. This chain links TRBV2 with TRBJ2-7; D remains unclear. The ends were cut back, 6 bases at V and 0 bases at J, with 12 bases in the middle. The CDR3 sequence is 14 residues long. CDR1 is SNHLY, CDR2 FYNNEI, per germline. The CDR3 DNA sequence: TGTGCCAGCAGGCGCGTCGGCAGCTCCTACGAGCAGTACTTC. Translation: CASRRVGSSYEQYF.

The count of this clone is one. CDR3 region: CASSLTGSRETQYF. The DNA for the CDR3 is TGTGCCAGCAGCCTAACAGGGTCTAGGGAGACCCAGTACTTC. The J gene is TRBJ2-5, the V gene TRBV7-9; possible D gene TRBD1, 6 bases. With 5 bases removed from V and 5 bases from J, the gap between germline ends came to 15 bases. Looked up from germline, CDR1 is SEHNR and CDR2 is FQNEAQ (reference sequence). The CDR3 spans 14 residues.

Details on this clone: This clone may be a read error of a much larger clone one base away. V and J are TRBV25-1 and TRBJ2-2; D assignment may be TRBD1 or TRBD2 (6 bases each). V was clipped by 6 bases and J by 5 bases, with 7 bases between them. This CDR3 is built from 12 residues. The germline gives CDR1 MGHDK, CDR2 SYGVNS. The CDR3 sequence is CASRGGTGELFF. For the CDR3, the DNA is TGTGCCAGCAGAGGGGGGACCGGGGAGCTGTTTTTT.

The chain combines TRBV27 with TRBJ2-3, with 7 bases that match TRBD2. In germline, CDR1 is MNHEY, CDR2 SMNVEV (reference sequence). Trimming took 8 bases from V and 4 from J; bases not matched to a gene: 6. The CDR3 spans 13 residues. The CDR3: CASWEGSADTQYF. The DNA of the CDR3 is TGTGCCAGCTGGGAGGGAAGCGCAGATACGCAGTATTTT.

This clone showed up just a few times. V and J are TRBV19 and TRBJ1-1, with 7 bases aligning to TRBD1. This CDR3 spans 15 amino acids. Germline CDR1 and CDR2: LNHDA and SQIVND (reference sequence). Trimming took 5 bases from V and 5 from J; bases not matched to a gene: 11. CDR3 loop: CASSDHQGGSTEAFF. For the CDR3, the DNA is TGTGCCAGTAGTGATCACCAGGGGGGAAGTACTGAAGCTTTCTTT.

This clone was seen only a few times. J is TRBJ2-1 and V is TRBV7-3; no reliable D call. Trimming removed 5 bases from V and 6 bases from J, with 11 bases in between. Germline-derived CDR1 and CDR2 are SGHTA and FQGTGA. The CDR3 totals 13 residues. CDR3 sequence reads: CASSQRSTNEQFF. The CDR3 DNA follows: TGTGCCAGCAGCCAAAGAAGTACCAATGAGCAGTTCTTC.

This chain uses TRBV5-6 with TRBJ1-1; a possible D gene is TRBD1 (5 bases). The CDR3 runs to 14 residues. The germline CDR1 and CDR2 sequences are SGHDT and YYEEEE. V lost 10 bases, J lost 3 bases, and 19 bases lay in between. The CDR3 DNA sequence: TGTGCCCAACTGAGGGGAGGAAAATACACTGAAGCTTTCTTT. Its protein is CAQLRGGKYTEAFF. Looking up the rest from reference TRBV5-6 and TRBJ1-1 gives the full variable domain: DAGVTQSPTHLIKTRGQQVTLRCSPKSGHDTVSWYQQALGQGPQFIFQYYEEEERQRGNFPDRFSGHQFPNYSSELNVNALLLGDSALYLCAQLRGGKYTEAFFGQGTRLTVV.